This T cell receptor (beta chain) stems from a study of regulatory T cells in long-lasting Graves disease. The germline gives CDR1 MDHEN, CDR2 SYDVKM. With 1 base removed from V and 2 bases from J, the gap between germline ends came to 11 bases. The CDR3 length is 15 residues. Investigators prepared the TCR beta libraries by applying iRepertoire HTBI primers and Arm-PCR of CDR3 regions. TCRdb reprocessed the multiplex PCR reads with MiXCR, giving one entry per CDR3 protein. Found here are about 200,000 distinct CDR3 sequences, about a sixth of them singletons; the top ten hold over 20%. Regarding time point: newly diagnosed GD, antithyroid drugs for less than 3 months. PBMC-extracted RNA yielded the TCR library. This clonotype was seen repeatedly, ten times or more.

The chain employs TRBV28 and TRBJ1-1; weak D call: TRBD1 (6 bases). The material was peripheral blood mononuclear cells (PBMCs), obtained at new diagnosis, from a patient treated with antithyroid drugs. This TCR came from a female donor with Graves disease. The CDR3 protein is CASSLYQGPNTEAFF. Here the CDR3 DNA reads TGTGCCAGCAGTTTATACCAGGGGCCTAACACTGAAGCTTTCTTT.